This T cell receptor (beta chain) was recovered during a study of tumor and adjacent non-tumor tissue in lung cancer. About the study: The patients, some ten men and 5 women, were about 31 to 76 with stage I to III disease.

This CDR3 spans 13 amino acids. V trimming: 7 bases; J trimming: 5 bases; junction bases outside the gene matches: 5. RNA was extracted from bulk tissue without any cell sorting. TCRbeta libraries were built with three rounds of nested PCR, modified from ARM-PCR. TCRdb itself ran the multiplex PCR reads through MiXCR, one entry per CDR3 protein. The table includes 95,000 to 150,000 distinct CDR3 sequences, about 66% detected once. A remark on this clonotype: A much larger clone differs by one base, so this may be a read error. A read error is likely, as this CDR3 ends without the conserved phenylalanine or tryptophan.

The chain has TRBV12-3 or TRBV12-4 and TRBJ2-1; 7 nucleotides match TRBD2. The receptor was derived from a man between 25 and 39 years old with non-small cell lung cancer. The sequenced sample was lung tumor tissue. The CDR3 sequence: CASTPTSHNEQFY. The CDR3 DNA sequence: TGTGCCAGCACCCCGACTAGCCACAATGAGCAGTTCTAC.